This T cell receptor beta chain was sequenced for a study of neoadjuvant nivolumab and ipilimumab in lung cancer. Generated by immunoSEQ multiplex PCR, the TCRdb table keeps only in-frame clones and is missing some. The data show about 38,000 clones, 89% seen once. The source was peripheral blood, collected before neoadjuvant nivolumab, alone or with ipilimumab. The clonotype was recovered from an adult with non-small cell lung cancer.

The CDR3 DNA reads TGTGCCAGCAGTTTGAACTCCAACTATGGCTACACCTTC. Its translation is CASSLNSNYGYTF. This chain connects TRBV27 to TRBJ1-2; D remains ambiguous. The CDR3 extends over 13 amino acids. V was cut by 3 bases and J by 2 bases, with 7 bases left in between. Germline CDR1 is MNHEY and CDR2 is SMNVEV (reference sequence).